This T cell receptor (beta chain) was profiled in a study of lymphopenia after photon versus proton radiotherapy. The study, taken as a whole, reports: Only patients who died were analyzed for survival; proton advantage is unproven. Under photons, naive T cells and diversity fell while effector/memory populations rose. Post-nadir TCR diversity decline inversely tracked overall survival among those who died. After lymphocyte nadir, photon-treated repertoires showed oligoclonal expansion, especially CD8+ Temra.

CDR1 MDHEN and CDR2 SYDVKM come from the germline V gene. The CDR3 has 15 residues. Trimming took off 5 bases at V and 0 bases at J, with 14 bases between the two ends. This table comes from immunoSEQ multiplex PCR, and its TCRdb copy is limited to in-frame clones, with some not included. The table includes some 55,000 clones, about 90% detected once. As to this clone: The antigen is undetermined.

The source is a man aged 40-49 years with gastric cancer. The rearrangement joins TRBV28 to TRBJ2-7, with D maybe TRBD2 (6 bases). The specimen was peripheral blood, collected from a patient treated with photon-based radiotherapy. In DNA form, the CDR3 reads TGTGCCAGCAGTGGCGGGATGCGAAGCTCCTACGAGCAGTACTTC. Translating gives CASSGGMRSSYEQYF.